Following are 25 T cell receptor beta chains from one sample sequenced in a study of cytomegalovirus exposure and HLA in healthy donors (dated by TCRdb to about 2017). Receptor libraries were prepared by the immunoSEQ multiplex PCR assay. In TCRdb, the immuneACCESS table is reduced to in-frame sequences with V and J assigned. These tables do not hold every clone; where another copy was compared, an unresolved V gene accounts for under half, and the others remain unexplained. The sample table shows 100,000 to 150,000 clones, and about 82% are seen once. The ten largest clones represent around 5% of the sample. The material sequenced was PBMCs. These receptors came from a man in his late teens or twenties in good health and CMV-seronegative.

The CDR3 is CASSSGTEIYGYTF. As DNA, the CDR3 is TGTGCCAGCAGCTCCGGGACAGAGATATATGGCTACACCTTC. This chain uses TRBV5-4 with TRBJ1-2; 7 nucleotides agree with TRBD1. The J segment lost 5 bases and the V segment lost 3 bases, leaving 7 bases of the junction unmatched. The CDR3 sequence is 14 residues long. The germline V gene encodes CDR1 SGHNT and CDR2 YYREEE (reference sequence).

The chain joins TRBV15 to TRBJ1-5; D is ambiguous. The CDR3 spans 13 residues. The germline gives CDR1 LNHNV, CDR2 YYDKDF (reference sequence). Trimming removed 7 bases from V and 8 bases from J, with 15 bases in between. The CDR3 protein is CATTDGGNEPQHF. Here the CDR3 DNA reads TGTGCCACCACCGATGGAGGGAATGAGCCCCAGCATTTT. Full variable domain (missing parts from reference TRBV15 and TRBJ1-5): DAMVIQNPRYQVTQFGKPVTLSCSQTLNHNVMYWYQQKSSQAPKLLFHYYDKDFNNEADTPDNFQSRRPNTSFCFLDIRSPGLGDTAMYLCATTDGGNEPQHFGDGTRLSIL.

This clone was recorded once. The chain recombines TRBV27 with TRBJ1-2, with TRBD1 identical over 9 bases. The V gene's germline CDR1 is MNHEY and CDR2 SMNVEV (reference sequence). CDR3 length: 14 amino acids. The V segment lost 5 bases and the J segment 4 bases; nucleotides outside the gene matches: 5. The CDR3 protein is CASSPRTGAYGYTF. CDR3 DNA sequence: TGTGCCAGCAGTCCACGGACAGGGGCCTATGGCTACACCTTC.

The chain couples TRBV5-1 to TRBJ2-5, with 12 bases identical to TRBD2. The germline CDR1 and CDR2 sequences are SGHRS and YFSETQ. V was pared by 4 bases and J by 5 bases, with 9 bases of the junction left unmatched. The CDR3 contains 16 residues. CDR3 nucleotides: TGCGCCAGCAGCGAAACACTAGCGGGAGGTTTGGAGACCCAGTACTTC. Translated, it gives CASSETLAGGLETQYF.

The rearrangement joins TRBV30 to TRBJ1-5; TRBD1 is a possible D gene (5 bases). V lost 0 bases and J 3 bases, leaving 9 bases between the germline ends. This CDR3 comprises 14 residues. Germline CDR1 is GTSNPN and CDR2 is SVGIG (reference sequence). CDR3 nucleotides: TGTGCCTGGAGTGTGGGAGGGGCCAATCAGCCCCAGCATTTT. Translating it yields CAWSVGGANQPQHF.

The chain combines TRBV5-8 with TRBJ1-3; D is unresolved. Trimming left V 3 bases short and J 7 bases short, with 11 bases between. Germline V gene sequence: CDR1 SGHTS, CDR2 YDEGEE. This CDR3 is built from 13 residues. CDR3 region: CASSYRGRNTIYF. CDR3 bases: TGTGCCAGCAGCTACCGAGGGAGGAACACCATATATTTT.

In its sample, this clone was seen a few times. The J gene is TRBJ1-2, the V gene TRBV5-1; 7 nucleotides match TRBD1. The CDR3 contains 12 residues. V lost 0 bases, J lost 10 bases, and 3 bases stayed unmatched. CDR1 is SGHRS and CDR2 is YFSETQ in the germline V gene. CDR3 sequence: CASSLGQGDYTF. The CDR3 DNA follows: TGCGCCAGCAGCTTGGGACAGGGTGACTACACCTTC. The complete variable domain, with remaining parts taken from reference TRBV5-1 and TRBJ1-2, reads KAGVTQTPRYLIKTRGQQVTLSCSPISGHRSVSWYQQTPGQGLQFLFEYFSETQRNKGNFPGRFSGRQFSNSRSEMNVSTLELGDSALYLCASSLGQGDYTFGSGTRLTVV.

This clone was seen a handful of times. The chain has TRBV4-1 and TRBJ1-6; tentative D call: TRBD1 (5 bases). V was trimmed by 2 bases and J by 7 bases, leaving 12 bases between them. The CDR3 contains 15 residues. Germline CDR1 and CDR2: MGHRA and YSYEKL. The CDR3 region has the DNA TGCGCCAGCAGCCAATCCAGGGCTGACAATTCACCCCTCCACTTT. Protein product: CASSQSRADNSPLHF.

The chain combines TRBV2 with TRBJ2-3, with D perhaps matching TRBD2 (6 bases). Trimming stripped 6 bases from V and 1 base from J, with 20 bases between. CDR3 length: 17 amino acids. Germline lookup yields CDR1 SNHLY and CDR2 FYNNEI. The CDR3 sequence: CASRSRRGFTGTDTQYF. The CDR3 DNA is TGTGCCAGCAGATCAAGACGGGGGTTTACTGGCACAGATACGCAGTATTTT.

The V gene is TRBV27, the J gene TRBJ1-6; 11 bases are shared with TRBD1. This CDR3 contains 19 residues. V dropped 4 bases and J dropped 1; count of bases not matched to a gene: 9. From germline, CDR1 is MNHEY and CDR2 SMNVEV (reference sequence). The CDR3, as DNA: TGTGCCAGCAGTTCTCGGACAGGGGGCTTTGGGTCCTATAATTCACCCCTCCACTTT. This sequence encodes CASSSRTGGFGSYNSPLHF.

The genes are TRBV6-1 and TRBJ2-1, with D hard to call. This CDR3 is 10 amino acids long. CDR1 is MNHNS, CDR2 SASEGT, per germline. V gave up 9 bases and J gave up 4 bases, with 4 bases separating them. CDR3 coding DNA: TGTGCCAGTTCATACAATGAGCAGTTCTTC. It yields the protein CASSYNEQFF.

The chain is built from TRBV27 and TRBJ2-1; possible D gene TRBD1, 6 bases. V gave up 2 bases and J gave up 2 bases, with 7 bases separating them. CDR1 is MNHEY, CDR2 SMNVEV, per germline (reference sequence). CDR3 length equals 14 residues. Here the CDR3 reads CASSLNRAYNEQFF. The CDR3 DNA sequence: TGTGCCAGCAGTTTAAACAGGGCCTACAATGAGCAGTTCTTC.

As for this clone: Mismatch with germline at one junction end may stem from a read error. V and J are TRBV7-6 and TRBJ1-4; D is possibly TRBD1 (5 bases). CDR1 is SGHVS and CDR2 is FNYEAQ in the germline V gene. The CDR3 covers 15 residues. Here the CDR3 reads CASSLGTGNQEKLFF. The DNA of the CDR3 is TGTGCCAGCAGTTTAGGGACTGGGAACCAGGAAAAACTGTTTTTT.

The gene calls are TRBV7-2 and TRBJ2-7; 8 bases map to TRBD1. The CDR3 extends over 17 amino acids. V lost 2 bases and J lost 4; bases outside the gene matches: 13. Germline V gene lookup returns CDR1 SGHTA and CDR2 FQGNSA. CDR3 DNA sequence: TGTGCCAGCAGCTTACAGCCTTTGGACAGGGTGGGTTACGAGCAGTACTTC. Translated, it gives CASSLQPLDRVGYEQYF.

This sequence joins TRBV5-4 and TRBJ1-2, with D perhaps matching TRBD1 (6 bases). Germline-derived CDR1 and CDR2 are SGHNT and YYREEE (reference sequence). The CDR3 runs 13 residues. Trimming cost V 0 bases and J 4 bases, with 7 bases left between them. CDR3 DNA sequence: TGTGCCAGCAGCTTGGGAGGGGGCTATGGCTACACCTTC. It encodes CASSLGGGYGYTF.

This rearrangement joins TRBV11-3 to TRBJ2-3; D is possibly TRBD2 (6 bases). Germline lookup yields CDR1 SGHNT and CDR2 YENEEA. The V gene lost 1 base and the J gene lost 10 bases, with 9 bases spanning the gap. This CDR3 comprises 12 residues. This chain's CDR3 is CASSLGPGAQYF. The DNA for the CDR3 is TGTGCCAGCAGCTTAGGCCCGGGAGCGCAGTATTTT.

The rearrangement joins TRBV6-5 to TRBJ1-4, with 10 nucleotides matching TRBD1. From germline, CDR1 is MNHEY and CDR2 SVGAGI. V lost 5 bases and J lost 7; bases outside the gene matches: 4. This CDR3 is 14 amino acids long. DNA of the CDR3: TGTGCCAGCAGTACGGGGACAGGGGCTGAAAAACTGTTTTTT. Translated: CASSTGTGAEKLFF.

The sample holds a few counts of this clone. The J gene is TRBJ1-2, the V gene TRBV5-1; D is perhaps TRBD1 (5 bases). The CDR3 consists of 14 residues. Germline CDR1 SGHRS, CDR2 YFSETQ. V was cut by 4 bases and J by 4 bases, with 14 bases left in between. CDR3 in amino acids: CASSPEGPSYGYTF. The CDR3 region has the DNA TGCGCCAGCAGCCCGGAGGGACCCAGCTATGGCTACACCTTC.

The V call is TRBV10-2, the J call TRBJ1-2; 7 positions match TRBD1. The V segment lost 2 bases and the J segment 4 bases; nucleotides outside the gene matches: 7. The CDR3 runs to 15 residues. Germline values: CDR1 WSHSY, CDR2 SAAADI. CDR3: CASSETGDGPYGYTF. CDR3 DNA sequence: TGCGCCAGCAGTGAGACAGGGGACGGACCCTATGGCTACACCTTC.

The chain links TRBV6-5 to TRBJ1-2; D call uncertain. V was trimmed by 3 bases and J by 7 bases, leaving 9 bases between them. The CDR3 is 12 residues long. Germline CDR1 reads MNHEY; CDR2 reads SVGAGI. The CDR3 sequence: CASSYTGSGYTF. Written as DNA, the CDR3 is TGTGCCAGCAGTTATACGGGATCTGGCTACACCTTC.

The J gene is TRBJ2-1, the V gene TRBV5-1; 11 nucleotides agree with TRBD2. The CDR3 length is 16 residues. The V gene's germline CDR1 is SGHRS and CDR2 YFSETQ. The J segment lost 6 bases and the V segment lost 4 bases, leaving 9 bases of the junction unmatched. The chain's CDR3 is CASSQGGTSGTNEQFF. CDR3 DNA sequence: TGCGCCAGCAGCCAAGGGGGGACTAGCGGAACCAATGAGCAGTTCTTC.

CDR3 region: CASSQNREGEQFF. For the CDR3, the DNA is TGTGCCAGCAGCCAAAACAGGGAGGGCGAGCAGTTCTTC. This chain joins TRBV16 and TRBJ2-1; perhaps TRBD2 as D (7 bases). This CDR3 has 13 residues. The V end was cut by 2 bases, the J end by 10 bases, with 12 bases between. The V gene's germline CDR1 is KGHSY and CDR2 FQNENV.

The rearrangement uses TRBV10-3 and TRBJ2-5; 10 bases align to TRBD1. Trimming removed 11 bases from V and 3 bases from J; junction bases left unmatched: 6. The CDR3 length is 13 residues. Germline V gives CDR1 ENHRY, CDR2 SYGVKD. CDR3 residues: CAVAGTGEETQYF. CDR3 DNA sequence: TGTGCCGTCGCCGGGACAGGGGAAGAGACCCAGTACTTC.

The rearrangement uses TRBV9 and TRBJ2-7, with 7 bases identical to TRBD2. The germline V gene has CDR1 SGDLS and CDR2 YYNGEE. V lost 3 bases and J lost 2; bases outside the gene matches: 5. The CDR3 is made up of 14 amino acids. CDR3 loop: CASSGGLGPYEQYF. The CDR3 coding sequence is TGTGCCAGCAGCGGTGGACTAGGCCCCTACGAGCAGTACTTC.

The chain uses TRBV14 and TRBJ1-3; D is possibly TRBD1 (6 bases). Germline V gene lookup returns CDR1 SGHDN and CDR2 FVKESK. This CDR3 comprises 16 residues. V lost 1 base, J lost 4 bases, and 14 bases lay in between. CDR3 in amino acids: CASSQVAGGAGNTIYF. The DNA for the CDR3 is TGTGCCAGCAGCCAAGTAGCGGGGGGCGCCGGAAACACCATATATTTT.